This T cell receptor beta chain was recorded in a study of blood T cells in healthy people across ages (dated by TCRdb to 2015 to 2017). About the study as a whole: In model experiments, template switching captured roughly one uniquely barcoded TCR beta cDNA molecule for every two T cells. Age-related changes in TCR beta repertoire diversity were measured in the study by deep sequencing normalized with unique cDNA molecular identifiers. The donors were split into four age groups: young (average 16 years), middle-aged (more than 35), aged (approximately 60) and long-lived (roughly 80). To avoid experimental bias, donors of different ages were randomly spread across the sequencing lanes. Two additional independent replicas of 1 million unique cDNA reads from the same blood draw were analyzed for two donors (one aged 18 to 30 and one aged 80 or older). Results the study describes overall, beyond this receptor: Observed TCR beta diversity correlated strongly with the percentage of naive T cells measured by flow cytometry. Estimates of total diversity based on one million sequenced T cells were considered lower bounds and underestimates. Since profiling was done on bulk unsorted PBMCs, naive and antigen-experienced compartments could not be conclusively compared. Donor CMV infection status was unknown, potentially confounding age-related changes in expanded clonotypes. As age increased, observed TCR beta diversity per million T cells dropped in a roughly linear way, and a significant reduction was already evident by age around 41. Compared with the aged group, the long-lived group had more naive CD4+ T cells, fewer expanded clones and increased TCR diversity, suggesting age selection.

This clonotype was detected a few times. Its cognate antigen has yet to be identified. Per-base qualities were not stored, and no clone one base away is much larger. The 39 donors, aged about 6 to 95 years, were systemically healthy Caucasian individuals from Russia. About 10 milliliters of peripheral blood were collected from each donor into EDTA-treated Vacutainer tubes. Ficoll-Paque density-gradient centrifugation was used to isolate PBMCs, with at least 7 million obtained per sample. Trizol reagent was used to extract total RNA from the PBMCs, yielding at least 5.5 micrograms per sample. For every donor, flow cytometry on a PBMC aliquot measured the percentage of naive CD45RAhigh/CD27high T cells. The junction shows trimming of 7 bases on V and 0 bases on J, plus 13 bases between the germline ends. The germline V gene specifies MNHEY as CDR1 and SVGEGT as CDR2. Including the terminal cysteine and phenylalanine, the CDR3 comprises 14 residues. Only the CDR3 DNA is retained, 42 bases long and in frame from the first base.

To prepare the library, 5' RACE was applied. Reads for this sample came from an Illumina HiSeq 2500. The second PCR ran for roughly 7 to 11 cycles and used a J-beta primer mix along with a sample-barcoded 5' primer. A template-switch 5' adaptor carrying 12 random nucleotides introduced a unique molecular identifier onto each TCR beta cDNA molecule. Each sample yielded at least 3 million CDR3-containing paired-end reads. The Mint cDNA synthesis kit, primed by a TRBC-specific oligonucleotide, was used to synthesize first-strand cDNA from all RNA. Following uracil-DNA glycosylase treatment, a first 18-cycle PCR with universal primers M1SS and BC2_uni_R was performed on all cDNA. As for how the authors treated the data: Each sample was normalized by randomly selecting 1 million high-quality reads, each carrying a distinct molecular identifier. Reads sharing molecular identifiers were discarded rather than binned into consensus sequences. MiTCR, run with a Q25 quality threshold and the strictest error-elimination algorithm, handled CDR3 identification, clonotype clustering and error correction. Lower-bound total TCR beta diversity was estimated with a nonparametric unseen species model using Euler transformation. TCRdb trimmed the raw reads at Q25, called clones with MiXCR and kept productive beta chains. Entries are consolidated by CDR3 protein sequence, retaining the most common genes and DNA. TCRdb's processing, not the authors' own work, is the source of the V and J calls. This sample has nearly 800,000 distinct CDR3 sequences in its table, and approximately 53% of those were observed once. Of the sample, roughly 25% is held by the ten largest clones.

Sample: blood. The clonotype comes from a middle-aged man in good health. This chain is built from TRBV6-2 or TRBV6-3 and TRBJ2-7; TRBD2 might be the D gene, on 6 matching bases. The base sequence is TGTGCCAGCAACCCGGCGGGGAGCTCCTACGAGCAGTACTTC. This yields the protein CASNPAGSSYEQYF.